The source of this TCR beta chain is a study of beta chain features in type 1 diabetes. Points from the study as a whole: There were fewer insertions and more deletions at the VDJ junctions of type 1 diabetes patients. Type 1 diabetes patients had moderately but significantly shorter TCRB CDR3s in all four CD4+ subsets.

A single heparinised draw of approximately 110 mL on average was taken per donor. Isolation of CD4+ naive, central memory, regulatory and stem cell-like memory cells was achieved by sorting via CD45RO/CCR7/CD25/CD127/CD95/CD27. What was sequenced were expressed TCRB transcripts, since all of the isolated RNA had been reverse transcribed. This table comes from immunoSEQ multiplex PCR, and its TCRdb copy is limited to in-frame clones, with some not included. The profile covers more than 300,000 clones, with over 8.5% appearing a single time and over 0.45% taken by the ten largest. This clone was detected only a few times. Its matching antigen is unknown. Germline V gene data show CDR1 as MDHEN and CDR2 as SYDVKM. V lost 5 bases and J lost 6; bases outside the gene matches: 9. The CDR3 has 15 residues.

Sequencing used central memory CD4+ T cells from blood. This rearrangement joins TRBV28 to TRBJ2-1; 8 positions agree with TRBD2. The origin of this receptor is a man aged 30 to 45 with type 1 diabetes. Here the CDR3 reads CASSTPGLVFNEQFF. CDR3 coding DNA: TGTGCCAGCAGTACCCCGGGACTAGTTTTCAATGAGCAGTTCTTC.